Listed below are T cell receptor beta chains from one sample, sequenced in a study of CD8 T cells in Susac syndrome. MiXCR, run by TCRdb on the immunoSEQ multiplex PCR reads, gives a single entry per CDR3 protein. The sample has roughly 120,000 distinct CDR3 sequences; approximately 96% are singletons. The sequenced sample was CD4+ T cells from PBMCs. The receptors shown here come from a human donor in good health. Both conserved end residues are part of each CDR3. A D gene is named only where the DNA matches it firmly. Where a row states a size, it is once, few, many or the class of an expanded clone; other rows omit it.

clone size	CDR3 length	V gene	D gene	J gene	CDR3 DNA	CDR3 protein
NA	16	TRBV30	NA	TRBJ2-6	TGTGCCTGGAGTGGCGGACGGATCTCTGGGGCCAACGTCCTGACTTTC	CAWSGGRISGANVLTF
NA	14	TRBV12-3/TRBV12-4	TRBD1	TRBJ1-1	TGTGCCAGCAGTTTTGACAGGGAGAGGACTGAAGCTTTCTTT	CASSFDRERTEAFF
NA	11	TRBV28	NA	TRBJ2-4	TGTGCCAGCAGTTCAGGGCCCATTCAGTACTTC	CASSSGPIQYF
NA	10	TRBV19	NA	TRBJ1-4	TGTGCCACCCGAAATGAAAAACTGTTTTTT	CATRNEKLFF
NA	14	TRBV6-5	NA	TRBJ1-1	TGTGCCAGCAGTTCCCCCAGGGAGAACACTGAAGCTTTCTTT	CASSSPRENTEAFF
NA	11	TRBV29-1	NA	TRBJ2-5	TGCAGCGTTGGTCCGCAAGAGACCCAGTACTTC	CSVGPQETQYF
NA	18	TRBV23-1	TRBD1	TRBJ2-7	TGCGCCAGCAGTCAATCGGGGACAGGGGGCAGGGACTCCTACGAGCAGTACTTC	CASSQSGTGGRDSYEQYF
few	12	TRBV20-1	NA	TRBJ2-6	TGCAGTGTCGACTCTGGGGCCAACGTCCTGACTTTC	CSVDSGANVLTF
NA	14	TRBV5-1	NA	TRBJ2-3	TGCGCCAGCAAGAGGTCTCAGGTCACAGATACGCAGTATTTT	CASKRSQVTDTQYF
NA	15	TRBV30	NA	TRBJ1-4	TGTGCCTGGAGTGTACTAAGAGGGGAGGCGGAAAAACTGTTTTTT	CAWSVLRGEAEKLFF
NA	16	TRBV3-1	TRBD2	TRBJ2-7	TGTGCCAGCACCGCGACCGGGACTAGCGGGAGTTACGAGCAGTACTTC	CASTATGTSGSYEQYF
NA	14	TRBV5-1	NA	TRBJ2-7	TGCGCCAGCAGCTTACGGGGGGCAGCTGGAGAGCAGTACTTC	CASSLRGAAGEQYF
once	15	TRBV3-1	TRBD2	TRBJ2-5	TGTGCCAGCAGCCGGCGGCTAGCGGGGGAGGAGACCCAGTACTTC	CASSRRLAGEETQYF
NA	15	TRBV30	TRBD2	TRBJ2-5	TGTGCCTGGAGTGTATCCCTAGCGGAGAAGGAGACCCAGTACTTC	CAWSVSLAEKETQYF
NA	14	TRBV29-1	TRBD1	TRBJ2-7	TGCAGCGTTGGGGACAGGGTCGGGGCCTACGAGCAGTACTTC	CSVGDRVGAYEQYF
NA	16	TRBV11-2	TRBD2	TRBJ2-5	TGTGCCAGCAGCATCCGGACTAGCGGGAGTTTTGAGACCCAGTACTTC	CASSIRTSGSFETQYF
NA	16	TRBV5-6	NA	TRBJ2-3	TGTGCCAGCAGCTCTGAATGGGCCCTGGGCACAGATACGCAGTATTTT	CASSSEWALGTDTQYF
NA	14	TRBV20-1	NA	TRBJ1-2	TGCAGTGCTAGAGTCCACAACGACGCCTATGGCTACACCTTC	CSARVHNDAYGYTF
NA	14	TRBV29-1	NA	TRBJ1-2	TGCAGCGTCTCAGGGGATCGAGGGGGCTATGGCTACACCTTC	CSVSGDRGGYGYTF
NA	15	TRBV5-6	NA	TRBJ2-1	TGTGCCAGCAGCTTGGATCCGGGGCGCTACAATGAGCAGTTCTTC	CASSLDPGRYNEQFF
NA	14	TRBV3-1	NA	TRBJ1-1	TGTGCCAGCAGCGGCAAAGGGCTTCGTGCTGAAGCTTTCTTT	CASSGKGLRAEAFF
NA	15	TRBV2	NA	TRBJ2-3	TGTGCCAGCAGTGAATGGGGAGTCAGGGGAGATACGCAGTATTTT	CASSEWGVRGDTQYF
NA	12	TRBV29-1	NA	TRBJ2-7	TGCAGCCATCGGGACAACTCCTACGAGCAGTACTTC	CSHRDNSYEQYF
NA	15	TRBV3-1	TRBD2	TRBJ2-2	TGTGCCAGCAGCCATAGCGGGATTAACACCGGGGAGCTGTTTTTT	CASSHSGINTGELFF
NA	15	TRBV2	NA	TRBJ1-4	TGTGCCAGCCTCCCGGGGGGAGGAGGTAATGAAAAACTGTTTTTT	CASLPGGGGNEKLFF
once	15	TRBV18	TRBD2	TRBJ2-5	TGTGCCAGCTCACCCCAGCGGGACCTCCAAGAGACCCAGTACTTC	CASSPQRDLQETQYF
NA	13	TRBV6-5	NA	TRBJ2-4	TGTGCCAGCAGCACCGGGACCAAAAACATTCAGTACTTC	CASSTGTKNIQYF
NA	14	TRBV2	TRBD1	TRBJ1-5	TGTGCCAGCAGTGAGTTGGCAGGCCAGGGGGCCCAGCATTTT	CASSELAGQGAQHF
NA	11	TRBV28	NA	TRBJ1-6	TGTGCCAGCAGTTTAGTGGGACCCCTCCACTTT	CASSLVGPLHF
NA	13	TRBV29-1	NA	TRBJ1-2	TGCAGCGTTGCGGTTGAGGGACCGTATGGCTACACCTTC	CSVAVEGPYGYTF
NA	14	TRBV9	NA	TRBJ2-5	TGTGCCAGCAGCGAGGCCGTGTACCAAGAGACCCAGTACTTC	CASSEAVYQETQYF
NA	13	TRBV5-1	TRBD1	TRBJ2-7	TGCGCCAGCAGCCCCGGACAGGGCTGGGAGCAGTACTTC	CASSPGQGWEQYF
NA	12	TRBV29-1	NA	TRBJ1-2	TGCAGCGTTCCCGGCAGGATGTTTGGCTACACCTTC	CSVPGRMFGYTF
NA	13	TRBV6-5	NA	TRBJ2-3	TGTGCCAGCAGCAGGGACACCACAGATACGCAGTATTTT	CASSRDTTDTQYF